This TCR beta chain is drawn from a study of T cell responses to AZD1222 COVID-19 vaccine. General study points: Donors were chiefly white British, with a greater number of females, and clonal diversity was perhaps underestimated. Regions 160-218 and 743-854 held dominance among vaccine-associated CD4 TCRs, which spanned spike.

The table came from immunoSEQ multiplex PCR; TCRdb's copy has only in-frame clones and leaves some out. The table lists more than 90,000 clones, 90% of them singletons. Turning to this clone: Its antigen is currently unknown.

The clonotype was recovered from an adult in good health. The starting material was peripheral blood, obtained on day 0 of AZD1222 vaccination.

The CDR3 spells CASSSAGGWNTEAFF. Written as DNA, the CDR3 is TGCGCCAGCAGCTCCGCAGGGGGATGGAACACTGAAGCTTTCTTT. The chain uses TRBV5-1 and TRBJ1-1; the match to TRBD1 covers 7 bases. There are 15 residues in the CDR3. Losses at the gene ends were 3 bases for V and 1 base for J; bases not matched to a gene: 6. Germline V CDR1 and CDR2: SGHRS, YFSETQ.